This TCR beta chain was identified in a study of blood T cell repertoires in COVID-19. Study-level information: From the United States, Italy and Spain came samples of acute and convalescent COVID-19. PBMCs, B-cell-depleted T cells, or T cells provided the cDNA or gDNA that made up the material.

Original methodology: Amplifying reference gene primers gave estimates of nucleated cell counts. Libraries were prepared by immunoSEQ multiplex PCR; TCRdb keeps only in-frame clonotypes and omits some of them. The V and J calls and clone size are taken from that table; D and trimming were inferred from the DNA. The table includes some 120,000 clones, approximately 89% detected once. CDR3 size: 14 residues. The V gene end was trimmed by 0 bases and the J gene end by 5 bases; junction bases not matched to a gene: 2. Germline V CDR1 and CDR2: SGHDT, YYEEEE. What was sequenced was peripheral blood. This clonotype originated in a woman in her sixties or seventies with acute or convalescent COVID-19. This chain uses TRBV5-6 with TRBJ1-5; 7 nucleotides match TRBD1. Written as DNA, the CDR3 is TGTGCCAGCAGCTTGGTAGGGGGCGATCAGCCCCAGCATTTT. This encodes CASSLVGGDQPQHF. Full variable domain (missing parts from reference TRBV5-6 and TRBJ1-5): DAGVTQSPTHLIKTRGQQVTLRCSPKSGHDTVSWYQQALGQGPQFIFQYYEEEERQRGNFPDRFSGHQFPNYSSELNVNALLLGDSALYLCASSLVGGDQPQHFGDGTRLSIL.